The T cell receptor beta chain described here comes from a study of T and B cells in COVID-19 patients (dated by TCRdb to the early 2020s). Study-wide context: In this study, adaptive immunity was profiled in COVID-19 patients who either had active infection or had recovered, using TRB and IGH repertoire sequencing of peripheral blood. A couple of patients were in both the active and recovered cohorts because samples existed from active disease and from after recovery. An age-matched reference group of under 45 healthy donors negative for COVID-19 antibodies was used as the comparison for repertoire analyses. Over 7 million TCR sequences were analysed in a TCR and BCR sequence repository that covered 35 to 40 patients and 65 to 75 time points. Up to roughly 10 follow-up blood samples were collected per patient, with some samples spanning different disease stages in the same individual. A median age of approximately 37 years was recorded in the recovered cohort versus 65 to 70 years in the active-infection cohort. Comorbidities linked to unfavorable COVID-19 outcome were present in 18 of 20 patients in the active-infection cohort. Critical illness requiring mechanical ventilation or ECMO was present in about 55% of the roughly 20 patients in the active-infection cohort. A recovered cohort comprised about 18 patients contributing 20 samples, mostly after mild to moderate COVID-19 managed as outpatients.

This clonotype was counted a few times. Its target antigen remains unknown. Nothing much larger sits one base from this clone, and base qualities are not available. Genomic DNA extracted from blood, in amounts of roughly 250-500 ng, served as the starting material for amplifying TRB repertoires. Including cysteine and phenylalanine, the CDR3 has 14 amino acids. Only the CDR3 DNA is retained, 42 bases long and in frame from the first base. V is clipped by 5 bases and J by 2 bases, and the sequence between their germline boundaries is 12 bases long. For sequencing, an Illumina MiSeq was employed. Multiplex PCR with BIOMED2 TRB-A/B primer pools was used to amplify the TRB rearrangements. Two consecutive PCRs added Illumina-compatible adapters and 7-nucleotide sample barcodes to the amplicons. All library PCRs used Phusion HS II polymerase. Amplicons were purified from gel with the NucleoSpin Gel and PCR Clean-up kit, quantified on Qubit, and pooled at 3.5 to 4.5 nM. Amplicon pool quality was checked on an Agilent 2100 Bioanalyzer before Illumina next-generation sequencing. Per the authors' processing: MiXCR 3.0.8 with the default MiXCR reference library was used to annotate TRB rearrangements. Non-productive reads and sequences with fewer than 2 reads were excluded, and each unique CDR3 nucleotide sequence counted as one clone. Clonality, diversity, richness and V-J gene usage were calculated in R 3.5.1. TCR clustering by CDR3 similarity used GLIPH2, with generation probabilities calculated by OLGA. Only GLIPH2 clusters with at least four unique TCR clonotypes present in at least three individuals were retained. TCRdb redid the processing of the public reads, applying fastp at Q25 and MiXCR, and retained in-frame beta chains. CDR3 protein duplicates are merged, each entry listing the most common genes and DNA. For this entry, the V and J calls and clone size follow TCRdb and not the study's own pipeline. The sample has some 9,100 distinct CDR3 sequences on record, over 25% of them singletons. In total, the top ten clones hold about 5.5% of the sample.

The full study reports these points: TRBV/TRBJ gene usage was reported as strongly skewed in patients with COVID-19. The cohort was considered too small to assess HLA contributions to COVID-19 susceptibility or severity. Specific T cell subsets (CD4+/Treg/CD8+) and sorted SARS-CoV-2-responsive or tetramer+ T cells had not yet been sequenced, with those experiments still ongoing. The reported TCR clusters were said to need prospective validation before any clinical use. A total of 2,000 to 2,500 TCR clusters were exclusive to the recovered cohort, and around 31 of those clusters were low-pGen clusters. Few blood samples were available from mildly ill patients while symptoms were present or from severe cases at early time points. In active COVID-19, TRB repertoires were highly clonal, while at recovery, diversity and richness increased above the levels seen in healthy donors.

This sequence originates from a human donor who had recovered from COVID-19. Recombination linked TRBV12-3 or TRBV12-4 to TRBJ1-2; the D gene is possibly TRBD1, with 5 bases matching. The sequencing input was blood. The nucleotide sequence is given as TGTGCCAGCAGTCCCTCTTCAGGGAACTATGGCTACACCTTC. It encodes CASSPSSGNYGYTF.